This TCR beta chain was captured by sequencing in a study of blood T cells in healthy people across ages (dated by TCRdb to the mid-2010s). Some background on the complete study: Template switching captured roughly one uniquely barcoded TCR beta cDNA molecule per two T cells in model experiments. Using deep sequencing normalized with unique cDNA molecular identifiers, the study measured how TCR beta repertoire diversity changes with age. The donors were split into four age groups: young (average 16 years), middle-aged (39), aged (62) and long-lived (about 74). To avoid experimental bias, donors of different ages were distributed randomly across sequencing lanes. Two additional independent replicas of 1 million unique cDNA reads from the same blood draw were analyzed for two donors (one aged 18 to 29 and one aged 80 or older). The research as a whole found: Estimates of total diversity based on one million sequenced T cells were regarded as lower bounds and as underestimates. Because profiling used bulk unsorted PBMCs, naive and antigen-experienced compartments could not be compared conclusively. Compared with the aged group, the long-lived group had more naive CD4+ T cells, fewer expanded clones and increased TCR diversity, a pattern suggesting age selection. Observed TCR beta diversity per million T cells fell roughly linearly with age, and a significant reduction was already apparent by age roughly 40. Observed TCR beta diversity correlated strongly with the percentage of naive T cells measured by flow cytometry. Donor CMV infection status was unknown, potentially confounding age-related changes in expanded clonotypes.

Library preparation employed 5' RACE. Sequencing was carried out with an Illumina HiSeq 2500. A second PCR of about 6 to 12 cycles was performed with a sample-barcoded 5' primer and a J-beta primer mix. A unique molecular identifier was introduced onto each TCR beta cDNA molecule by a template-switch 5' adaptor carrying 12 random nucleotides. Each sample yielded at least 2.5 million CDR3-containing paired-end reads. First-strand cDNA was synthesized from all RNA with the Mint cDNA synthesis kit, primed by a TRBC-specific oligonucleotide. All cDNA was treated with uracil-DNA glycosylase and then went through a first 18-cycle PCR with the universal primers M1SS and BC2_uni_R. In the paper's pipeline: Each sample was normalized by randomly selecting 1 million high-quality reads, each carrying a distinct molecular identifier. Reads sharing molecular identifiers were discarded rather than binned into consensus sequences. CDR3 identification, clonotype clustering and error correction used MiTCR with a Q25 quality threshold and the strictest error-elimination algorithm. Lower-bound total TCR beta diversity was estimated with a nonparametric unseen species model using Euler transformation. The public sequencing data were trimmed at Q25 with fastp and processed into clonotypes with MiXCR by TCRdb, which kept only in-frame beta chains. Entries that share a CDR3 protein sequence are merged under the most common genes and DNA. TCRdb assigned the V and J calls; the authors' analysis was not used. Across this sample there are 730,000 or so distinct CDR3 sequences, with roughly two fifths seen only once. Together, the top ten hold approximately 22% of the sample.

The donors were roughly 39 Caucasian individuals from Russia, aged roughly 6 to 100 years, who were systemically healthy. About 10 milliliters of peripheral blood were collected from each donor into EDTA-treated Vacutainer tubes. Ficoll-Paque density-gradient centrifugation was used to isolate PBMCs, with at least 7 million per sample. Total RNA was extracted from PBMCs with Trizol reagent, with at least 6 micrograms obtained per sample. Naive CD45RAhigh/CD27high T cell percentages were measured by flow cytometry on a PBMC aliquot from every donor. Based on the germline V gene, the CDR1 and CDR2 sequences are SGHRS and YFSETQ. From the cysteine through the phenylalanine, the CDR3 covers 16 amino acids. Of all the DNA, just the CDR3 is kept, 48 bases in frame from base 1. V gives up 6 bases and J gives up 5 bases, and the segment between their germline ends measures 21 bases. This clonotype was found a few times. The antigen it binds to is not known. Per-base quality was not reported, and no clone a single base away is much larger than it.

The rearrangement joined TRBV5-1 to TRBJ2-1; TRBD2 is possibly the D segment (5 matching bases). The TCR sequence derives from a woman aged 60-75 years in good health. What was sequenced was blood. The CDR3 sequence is CASTLLNGLANNEQFF. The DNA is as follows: TGCGCCAGCACCCTCCTGAATGGACTCGCTAACAATGAGCAGTTCTTC.